Following are 28 T cell receptor beta chains from one sample sequenced in a study of T cell responses to AZD1222 COVID-19 vaccine. Libraries were prepared by immunoSEQ multiplex PCR; TCRdb keeps only in-frame clonotypes and omits some of them. The table includes roughly 65,000 clones, 88% detected once. The sequences come from peripheral blood, collected on day 0 of AZD1222 vaccination. The receptor source for this set is an adult in good health.

The chain uses TRBV6-5 and TRBJ2-4; D gene unclear. Per germline, CDR1 MNHEY and CDR2 SVGAGI. V was trimmed by 8 bases and J by 0 bases, leaving 8 bases between them. This CDR3 is built from 13 residues. The CDR3 DNA is TGTGCCAGCCTGGCCCTAGCCAAAAACATTCAGTACTTC. It encodes CASLALAKNIQYF.

J is TRBJ1-5 and V is TRBV6-6; D possibly corresponds to TRBD1 (5 bases). The CDR3 is 14 amino acids. Germline V CDR1 and CDR2: MNHNY, SVGAGI (reference sequence). The V end lost 9 bases, the J end lost 1 base, and 13 bases lay between the germline ends. DNA of the CDR3: TGTGCCAGTTCCGGGACGGCAAGCAATCAGCCCCAGCATTTT. Translating it yields CASSGTASNQPQHF.

V usage is TRBV3-1 (or the pseudogene TRBV3-2) and J usage is TRBJ2-3, with unresolved D. V was shortened by 2 bases and J by 5 bases, with 14 bases between the two germline ends. Germline V CDR1 and CDR2: LGHDT, YNNKEL (reference sequence). The CDR3 is 15 amino acids. The CDR3 spells CASSQRARAGDTQYF. CDR3 bases: TGTGCCAGCAGCCAAAGGGCCCGAGCCGGAGATACGCAGTATTTT.

This clone was found once. The rearrangement uses TRBV29-1 and TRBJ1-2, with D possibly being TRBD1 (6 bases). CDR3 length equals 13 residues. V lost 3 bases, J lost 0 bases, and 8 bases lay in between. The germline V gene has CDR1 SQVTM and CDR2 ANQGSEA. CDR3 bases: TGCAGCGTTGACAGGGGAACTAACTATGGCTACACCTTC. As protein: CSVDRGTNYGYTF.

V gene TRBV6-5 combines with J gene TRBJ1-2; 8 nucleotides align to TRBD1. The germline V gene encodes CDR1 MNHEY and CDR2 SVGAGI. This CDR3 is built from 13 residues. V shed 6 bases, J shed 6 bases, and the junction held 6 bases outside the gene matches. CDR3 sequence (DNA): TGTGCCAGCAGGGACAGGGTAGAGCATGGCTACACCTTC. Protein product: CASRDRVEHGYTF.

The rearrangement uses TRBV19 and TRBJ2-2, with 12 bases that match TRBD1. CDR1 is LNHDA, CDR2 SQIVND, per germline (reference sequence). CDR3 length: 15 amino acids. Germline trimming cut 4 bases from V and 6 bases from J; bases unmatched to any gene: 3. The CDR3 reads CASSRDRGRPGELFF. The CDR3 DNA is TGTGCCAGTAGTAGGGACAGGGGGCGCCCCGGGGAGCTGTTTTTT. Drawing the rest from reference TRBV19 and TRBJ2-2, the complete variable domain is DGGITQSPKYLFRKEGQNVTLSCEQNLNHDAMYWYRQDPGQGLRLIYYSQIVNDFQKGDIAEGYSVSREKKESFPLTVTSAQKNPTAFYLCASSRDRGRPGELFFGEGSRLTVL.

The chain is built from TRBV29-1 and TRBJ1-2; D is undetermined. From germline, CDR1 is SQVTM and CDR2 ANQGSEA. This CDR3 has 13 residues. V was shortened by 1 base and J by 4 bases, with 10 bases between the two germline ends. DNA of the CDR3: TGCAGCGTTGAAGGCGGAGAAACCTATGGCTACACCTTC. This gives the protein CSVEGGETYGYTF.

This clone has a single count. J is TRBJ2-5 and V is TRBV21-1; TRBD2, the D gene given by the table, was not confirmed from the DNA. TRBV21-1 is labeled a pseudogene. This CDR3 region has 16 residues. The chain's CDR3 is CASPWEGGRAEETQYF. The CDR3 DNA is TGTGCCAGCCCCTGGGAAGGCGGGAGGGCCGAAGAGACCCAGTACTTC.

CDR3 sequence: CASSLIGGEANEQFF. In nucleotides, the CDR3 is TGTGCCAGCAGCTTAATTGGGGGAGAGGCCAATGAGCAGTTCTTC. The chain recombines TRBV7-3 with TRBJ2-1, with D possibly called TRBD1 or TRBD2 (5 bases each). CDR1 is SGHTA, CDR2 FQGTGA, per germline. This CDR3 is built from 15 residues. Between the trimmed V and J ends, which lost 1 base and 6 bases, there was a span of 13 bases.

V and J are TRBV7-2 and TRBJ2-5, with D perhaps matching TRBD2 (5 bases). CDR3 size: 13 residues. The germline V and J ends were trimmed by 1 base and 5 bases, with 8 bases remaining between them. CDR1 and CDR2 (germline): SGHTA, FQGNSA. As DNA, the CDR3 is TGTGCCAGCAGCTTAGGACGAGGGGAGACCCAGTACTTC. Translated, it gives CASSLGRGETQYF.

The chain recombines TRBV14 with TRBJ2-2, with a possible D match to TRBD2 (5 bases). Trimming shortened V by 4 bases and J by 5 bases, and 17 bases separated the two germline ends. The CDR3 is 16 amino acids. CDR1 and CDR2 (germline): SGHDN, FVKESK. CDR3 region: CASSPFRGEGTGELFF. CDR3 DNA: TGTGCCAGCAGCCCTTTCCGGGGTGAGGGAACCGGGGAGCTGTTTTTT. Full variable domain (rest looked up from reference TRBV14 and TRBJ2-2): EAGVTQFPSHSVIEKGQTVTLRCDPISGHDNLYWYRRVMGKEIKFLLHFVKESKQDESGMPNNRFLAERTGGTYSTLKVQPAELEDSGVYFCASSPFRGEGTGELFFGEGSRLTVL.

The chain recombines TRBV9 with TRBJ2-7, with 10 bases matching TRBD1. The V gene end was trimmed by 0 bases and the J gene end by 5 bases; junction bases not matched to a gene: 11. This CDR3 is 17 amino acids long. Germline CDR1 reads SGDLS; CDR2 reads YYNGEE. The CDR3 region is CASSVGGLDRGVDEQYF. DNA of the CDR3: TGTGCCAGCAGCGTAGGAGGATTGGACAGGGGGGTCGACGAGCAGTACTTC.

This clone was seen a handful of times. This chain uses TRBV7-9 with TRBJ2-5; D remains ambiguous. The CDR3 is 15 amino acids. Germline V gene lookup returns CDR1 SEHNR and CDR2 FQNEAQ (reference sequence). Deletions cut 0 bases from V and 4 bases from J, with 12 bases between. CDR3 region: CASSLASLSTETQYF. The CDR3 nucleotides are TGTGCCAGCAGCTTAGCTAGTCTGTCAACAGAGACCCAGTACTTC.

This clone has more than one count but fewer than ten. This chain connects TRBV5-1 to TRBJ1-2, with D perhaps matching TRBD1 (6 bases). The CDR3 is 15 residues long. Germline CDR1 SGHRS, CDR2 YFSETQ. V lost 0 bases and J lost 6, with 15 bases in between. The CDR3, as DNA: TGCGCCAGCAGCTTGGATGGCAGGCGGGGGCATGGCTACACCTTC. It translates to CASSLDGRRGHGYTF. The full variable domain, its missing parts supplied by reference TRBV5-1 and TRBJ1-2, is KAGVTQTPRYLIKTRGQQVTLSCSPISGHRSVSWYQQTPGQGLQFLFEYFSETQRNKGNFPGRFSGRQFSNSRSEMNVSTLELGDSALYLCASSLDGRRGHGYTFGSGTRLTVV.

This chain joins TRBV5-4 and TRBJ1-6; 8 bases are a match to TRBD1. CDR3 size: 15 residues. Trimming cost V 4 bases and J 6 bases; bases outside gene matches: 6. Germline assignment: CDR1 SGHNT and CDR2 YYREEE (reference sequence). The DNA for the CDR3 is TGTGCCAGCAGCCAACACGGACAGGGTAATTCACCCCTCCACTTT. Its translation: CASSQHGQGNSPLHF.

The J gene is TRBJ2-7, the V gene TRBV6-1; 10 positions agree with TRBD1. The ends lost 3 bases at V and 6 bases at J; junction bases unmatched: 5. Germline lookup yields CDR1 MNHNS and CDR2 SASEGT. CDR3 length: 14 amino acids. CDR3 sequence: CASSDGTGAGEQYF. The CDR3 DNA reads TGTGCCAGCAGTGACGGGACAGGGGCTGGCGAGCAGTACTTC.

The gene calls are TRBV28 and TRBJ1-6; no definite D call. The CDR3 totals 15 residues. V was shortened by 4 bases and J by 6 bases, with 13 bases between the two germline ends. Germline CDR1 and CDR2: MDHEN and SYDVKM. CDR3: CASSSPGVVNSPLHF. The CDR3 nucleotides are TGTGCCAGCAGTTCCCCCGGAGTAGTTAATTCACCCCTCCACTTT.

The gene calls are TRBV2 and TRBJ1-1; D is uncertain. Per germline, CDR1 SNHLY and CDR2 FYNNEI. Deletions cut 7 bases from V and 6 bases from J, with 12 bases between. This CDR3 region has 12 residues. The CDR3 coding sequence is TGTGCCAGCAAAATGGACTCGCCTGAAGCTTTCTTT. Residues: CASKMDSPEAFF. The full variable domain, rest sourced from reference TRBV2 and TRBJ1-1, is EPEVTQTPSHQVTQMGQEVILRCVPISNHLYFYWYRQILGQKVEFLVSFYNNEISEKSEIFDDQFSVERPDGSNFTLKIRSTKLEDSAMYFCASKMDSPEAFFGQGTRLTVV.

In its sample, this clone was seen a few times. CDR3 sequence reads: CSASVRGFYGYTF. In DNA form, the CDR3 reads TGCAGTGCTAGTGTCAGGGGATTCTATGGCTACACCTTC. The J gene is TRBJ1-2, the V gene TRBV20-1, with D possibly being TRBD1 (6 bases). The CDR3 spans 13 residues. The V and J ends lost 3 bases and 4 bases respectively, with 12 bases between them. The germline gives CDR1 DFQATT, CDR2 SNEGSKA (reference sequence).

This sequence joins TRBV7-9 and TRBJ1-5; D gene unclear. Germline CDR1 and CDR2: SEHNR and FQNEAQ (reference sequence). V gave up 5 bases and J gave up 7 bases, with 12 bases separating them. The CDR3 has 13 amino acids. The CDR3, as DNA: TGTGCCAGCAGCCCGGACCTTCTCCAGCCCCAGCATTTT. Protein: CASSPDLLQPQHF. The full variable domain, with the rest looked up from reference TRBV7-9 and TRBJ1-5, is DTGVSQNPRHKITKRGQNVTFRCDPISEHNRLYWYRQTLGQGPEFLTYFQNEAQLEKSRLLSDRFSAERPKGSFSTLEIQRTEQGDSAMYLCASSPDLLQPQHFGDGTRLSIL.

The V gene is TRBV11-2, the J gene TRBJ2-1; weak D call: TRBD2 (6 bases). Germline-derived CDR1 and CDR2 are SGHAT and FQNNGV. V was shortened by 3 bases and J by 4 bases, with 10 bases between the two germline ends. This CDR3 has 14 amino acids. Written as DNA, the CDR3 is TGTGCCAGCAGCTTCGGGAGTTTGTACAATGAGCAGTTCTTC. As protein: CASSFGSLYNEQFF.

The chain uses TRBV5-1 and TRBJ2-5, with D perhaps TRBD1 or TRBD2 (5 bases each). The V end was cut by 0 bases, the J end by 4 bases, with 10 bases between. CDR3 length equals 14 residues. Germline V lookup: CDR1 SGHRS, CDR2 YFSETQ. DNA for the CDR3: TGCGCCAGCAGCTTGGGAGGGGTCGGAGAGACCCAGTACTTC. This encodes CASSLGGVGETQYF.

The chain is built from TRBV7-9 and TRBJ2-1; weak D call: TRBD2 (5 bases). V was pared by 5 bases and J by 5 bases, with 16 bases between. The CDR3 contains 15 residues. Germline CDR1 reads SEHNR; CDR2 reads FQNEAQ (reference sequence). DNA of the CDR3: TGTGCCAGCAGCCTGGGAGCGGTATCCAACAATGAGCAGTTCTTC. Translated, it gives CASSLGAVSNNEQFF.

The chain employs TRBV7-9 and TRBJ2-7, with D possibly TRBD2 on 6 matching bases. V lost 2 bases and J lost 0, with 8 bases in between. This CDR3 spans 14 amino acids. Germline CDR1 SEHNR, CDR2 FQNEAQ (reference sequence). CDR3 in amino acids: CASSLRDSSYEQYF. CDR3 DNA: TGTGCCAGCAGCTTAAGGGACTCCTCCTACGAGCAGTACTTC.

The rearrangement joins TRBV11-2 to TRBJ1-1; tentative D call: TRBD1 (5 bases). The CDR3 consists of 13 residues. V shed 0 bases and J shed 5 bases, with 7 bases lying between them. Germline CDR1 SGHAT, CDR2 FQNNGV. The CDR3 DNA is TGTGCCAGCAGCTTAGATAAGGGGACTGAAGCTTTCTTT. Amino acid sequence: CASSLDKGTEAFF. Supplemented by reference TRBV11-2 and TRBJ1-1, the full variable domain reads EAGVAQSPRYKIIEKRQSVAFWCNPISGHATLYWYQQILGQGPKLLIQFQNNGVVDDSQLPKDRFSAERLKGVDSTLKIQPAKLEDSAVYLCASSLDKGTEAFFGQGTRLTVV.

The chain has TRBV2 and TRBJ1-1; tentatively, D is TRBD1 (5 bases). This CDR3 is 12 amino acids long. The V end was cut by 3 bases, the J end by 3 bases, with 5 bases between. Germline CDR1 and CDR2: SNHLY and FYNNEI. CDR3 DNA: TGTGCCAGCAGTGAGGGGGACACTGAAGCTTTCTTT. Translated, it gives CASSEGDTEAFF. Full variable domain (missing parts from reference TRBV2 and TRBJ1-1): EPEVTQTPSHQVTQMGQEVILRCVPISNHLYFYWYRQILGQKVEFLVSFYNNEISEKSEIFDDQFSVERPDGSNFTLKIRSTKLEDSAMYFCASSEGDTEAFFGQGTRLTVV.

This clone was counted a few times. The chain joins TRBV6-4 to TRBJ2-1, with 9 bases aligning to TRBD2. V dropped 0 bases and J dropped 0; count of bases not matched to a gene: 0. Germline CDR1 is MRHNA and CDR2 is SNTAGT. The CDR3 totals 16 residues. In DNA, the CDR3 is TGTGCCAGCAGTGACTCTAGCGGGAGCTCCTACAATGAGCAGTTCTTC. Its translation: CASSDSSGSSYNEQFF.

The chain combines TRBV7-8 with TRBJ1-1; perhaps TRBD1 as D (6 bases). Trimming cost V 7 bases and J 3 bases, with 15 bases left between them. The CDR3 has 14 residues. The germline V gene has CDR1 SGHVS and CDR2 FQNEAQ. The CDR3 region has the DNA TGTGCCAGCAACGGACAGCTAGAAGACACTGAAGCTTTCTTT. Translation gives CASNGQLEDTEAFF.